This TCR beta chain originates from a study of cytomegalovirus exposure and HLA in healthy donors (dated by TCRdb to 2016 to 2017). Background for the entire study: In an earlier analysis of roughly 500 of the donors, less than 350 Gb of sequence data and approximately 120 million unique TCR beta sequences from 150 million to 200 million T cells were reported. The T cell repertoires of under 700 subjects were profiled by immunosequencing and related to cytomegalovirus serostatus. HLA typing included class I and class II loci at four-digit resolution. Alongside the repertoire data, information on donor age, sex, ethnicity and CMV serostatus was compiled. The study was designed to test whether signatures of past pathogen exposure could be identified by cataloging public T cell receptors. High-throughput TCR immunosequencing, statistical association of individual TCRs with disease status, and machine learning were combined to predict cytomegalovirus infection status. An early release covering approximately 600 HLA-typed donors comprised about 300 gigabases of sequencing data and 65 million to 100 million unique TCR sequences. Of the roughly 430 genotyped donors, around 81% fell in the genetic ancestry cluster associated with self-reported Caucasian donors. A later genetic analysis used genome-wide SNP genotypes for 398 of the 666 donors, treating that subset as a discovery cohort. Every repertoire in the discovery cohort had been generated on one and the same sequencing platform. To study patterns of TCR occurrence, a later analysis re-analyzed previously published TCR beta repertoires from 550 to 800 donors and added high-resolution HLA genotyping. In addition to the first cohort of hundreds of subjects, a separate validation cohort of 120 different subjects was used. Typing coverage differed by locus: A, B, C, DRB1 and DQB1 were typed in about 620-630 donors, DQA1 in approximately 520, DPA1 in around 610, and DPB1 in around 490. Rather than using new phenotypic data, the later analysis identified candidate immune exposures from TCR beta sequences and from how often those sequences occurred across donors. Among about 410 genotyped donors of the cohort, an average of around 220,000 unique TCR beta nucleotide sequences was sequenced per donor, of which about 19% were non-productive. Several DR-DQ haplotypes were treated as single units for association and clustering because of strong linkage in the cohort. An earlier analysis of 587 of the donors used high-throughput TCR beta sequencing to judge whether each TCR beta V gene segment behaved as functional or pseudogenic. Points the paper makes about the study in general: HLA typing was unavailable for some donors at each locus, so association tests used only the typed subset. Linkage disequilibrium might explain the correlated functional status among segregating V segments, but an unknown experimental factor could not be ruled out. A further reported finding was that TCR beta sequences accurately predicted the HLA-A and HLA-B alleles for most subjects in the first cohort. According to a later analysis, parvovirus B19, influenza, CMV and Epstein-Barr virus appeared linked to several top co-occurrence clusters. Compared with the roughly 670-donor mean, donors in an Asian-associated ancestry cluster had fewer N-insertions in productive TCRs, according to a later genetic analysis. Sequencing depth was assumed to be roughly uniform across donors in the presence/absence analyses, though that assumption may not hold. According to a later analysis, most CMV-associated TCR beta chains appeared to be HLA-restricted, and the HLA associations seemed to be driven largely by CMV exposure. Immune exposure information for the cohort was limited to CMV serostatus. The classifier was reported to diagnose cytomegalovirus status with high specificity and sensitivity in both the original cohort and the validation cohort. V-gene and J-gene trimming of TCR beta chains was associated with a missense DCLRE1C variant in a later genetic analysis, and the association was replicated in an independent cohort. The sequencing pipeline was judged likely to have produced a cluster of highly shared sequence variants as a technical artifact. Broadly in line with IMGT annotations, most TCR beta V segments showed up in productive rearrangements about 90% or about 30% of the time in an earlier analysis of 450 to 600 of the donors. In a later analysis, 15,000 to 20,000 TCR beta sequences were associated with specific HLA alleles at a false discovery rate of 0.05. Because counts were too low, approximately 15 rarely observed V segments, including chromosome 9 orphons, were excluded from the earlier analysis of some 590 of the donors. A few of the identified cytomegalovirus-associated TCR beta chains were confirmed in vitro to be specific for cytomegalovirus antigens. Only TCR beta chains were sequenced in this cohort, and the absence of alpha or paired-chain data limited detectable features. The authors suggested that the approach could potentially be generalized to other disease states and immunological phenotypes. A later analysis found that HLA-associated TCR beta chains were more clonally expanded and had lower generation probabilities than equally common non-associated chains. While some public TCRs were present in many individuals, most TCR sequences turned up only very rarely across donors. In a later analysis, the rate of TCR association differed among HLA loci, with DRB1 alleles having the most associated TCRs and HLA-C alleles having the fewest. The 87-base-pair reads could not distinguish some IMGT-functional V segments, including TRBV6-2 and TRBV6-3, so those segments were excluded. In the study, 164 TCR beta chains were listed as associated with cytomegalovirus. When HLA alleles, especially DR and DQ, strongly co-occurred, attributing TCR associations to individual alleles was difficult.

The library was obtained by the immunoSEQ multiplex PCR assay. A mixture of 60 forward primers for TCR Vbeta segments and 13 reverse primers for TCR Jbeta segments was used in the multiplex PCR. Amplification of the CDR3 region of rearranged TCR beta genes was performed with a multiplex PCR assay on genomic DNA. Amplified TCR beta libraries were sequenced as 87-base-pair reads on the Illumina HiSeq System. Per the original workflow: A later analysis counted about 76 million unique TCR beta chains across the 700 or so repertoires, and roughly 11 million of these chains were shared by at least two donors. A nearest-neighbor algorithm error-corrected the raw reads and collapsed the reads into unique sequences, merging closely related sequences to remove PCR and sequencing errors. V, D and J gene segments were assigned by aligning CDR3 sequences to IMGT reference sequences. For a sequence to be retained, at least a six-nucleotide match to both a V gene segment and a J gene segment was required. Rearrangements were called productive when the CDR3 lacked stop codons and stayed in frame with V and J; all others were non-productive. CDR3 was defined according to IMGT convention as the region running from the second conserved V-encoded cysteine to the conserved J-encoded phenylalanine. In an earlier analysis of approximately 590 of the donors, sequences lacking an unambiguous match to a single V gene segment were excluded. An earlier analysis of 587 of the donors classified V segments as functional when productive rearrangements were above 56.7% and as segregating when the standard deviation between donors was above 5%. A statistical classification framework was built for diagnosing cytomegalovirus status from the catalog of TCR beta chain sequences. In a later analysis, V and J genes were assigned by comparing TCR nucleotide sequences against IMGT/GENE-DB human TR gene sequences. In a later analysis, CDR3 sequences and most-parsimonious VDJ recombination scenarios were assigned using the TCRdist pipeline. In a later analysis, each TCR beta chain was defined by its CDR3 amino acid sequence together with its V-gene family, and reads lacking a unique V-gene family were excluded. To address suspected cross-contamination and a sequencing artifact, a later analysis removed 592 highly shared, low-generation-probability nucleotide sequences. For each public chain, a later analysis derived a clonal expansion index from normalized ranks of inferred template counts within each repertoire. In a later analysis, generation probabilities were computed using a VDJ recombination model fitted to out-of-frame rearrangements, and the results were checked against IGoR. Hypergeometric tests were used in a later analysis to score TCR-TCR, TCR-HLA and TCR-CMV co-occurrence, with a repertoire-size bias correction applied to the TCR pairs. To estimate false discovery rates, a later analysis permuted the HLA or CMV assignments 20 times. In a later analysis, co-occurring TCRs were grouped with DBSCAN, and TCRdist sequence similarity was added when clustering was performed within HLA-allele-positive subsets. Repertoires with fewer than 30,000 or more than 120,000 public chains, plus five repertoires with anomalous nucleotide sharing, were excluded from co-occurrence clustering. In TCRdb, the immuneACCESS table is reduced to in-frame sequences with V and J assigned. These tables do not hold every clone; where another copy was compared, an unresolved V gene accounts for under half, and the others remain unexplained. V, J and clone size derive from that table, while D and trimming were established from the DNA sequence. This sample lists approximately 100,000 clones; over 65% were detected once. Approximately 2% of the sample is held by the ten biggest clonotypes.

Spanning cysteine to phenylalanine, the CDR3 consists of 14 amino acids. CDR3 DNA is the only sequence kept; it has 42 bases, read in frame from the first base. For CDR1 and CDR2, the germline V gene lists SGHNT and YENEEA. Compared with germline, V lacks 1 base and J lacks 7 bases; bases without a gene match: 2. Details on this clone: This receptor's antigen is unknown. No base quality values were provided; no much bigger clone lies one nucleotide off.

The cohort consisted of approximately 670 healthy bone marrow donors. All cohort members were sampled while nominally healthy, although unrecorded immune exposures were likely present. The donor tested CMV seronegative, placing the donor among the 350 or so seronegative members of the cohort. A peripheral blood sample was provided by each donor, and peripheral blood mononuclear cells were used for TCR beta sequencing. The Qiagen DNeasy Blood Extraction Kit was used to extract genomic DNA from the blood cell samples. Recombination linked TRBV11-3 to TRBJ2-2, and TRBD2 aligns with 8 junction nucleotides. Sequencing input: PBMCs. The sequence was collected from a male donor in good health and CMV-seronegative. The DNA sequence reads TGTGCCAGCAGCTTAGTCACTAGCGGCGGGGAGCTGTTTTTT. It translates as CASSLVTSGGELFF.